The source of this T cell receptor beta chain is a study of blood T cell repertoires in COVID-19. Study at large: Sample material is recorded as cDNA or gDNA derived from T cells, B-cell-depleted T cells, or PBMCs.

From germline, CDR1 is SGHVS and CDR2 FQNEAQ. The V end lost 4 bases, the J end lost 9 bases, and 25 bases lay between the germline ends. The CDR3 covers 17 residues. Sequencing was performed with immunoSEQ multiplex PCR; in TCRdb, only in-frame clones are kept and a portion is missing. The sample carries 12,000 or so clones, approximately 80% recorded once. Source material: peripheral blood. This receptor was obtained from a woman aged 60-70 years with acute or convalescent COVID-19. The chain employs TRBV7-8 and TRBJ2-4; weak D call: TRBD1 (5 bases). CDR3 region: CASSSTPGGAGSAIQYF. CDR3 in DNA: TGTGCCAGCAGCTCGACACCAGGTGGGGCCGGGTCGGCCATTCAGTACTTC. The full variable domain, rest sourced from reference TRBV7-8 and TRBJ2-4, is GAGVSQSPRYKVAKRGQDVALRCDPISGHVSLFWYQQALGQGPEFLTYFQNEAQLDKSGLPSDRFFAERPEGSVSTLKIQRTQQEDSAVYLCASSSTPGGAGSAIQYFGAGTRLSVL.